This entry is about one TCR beta chain. The target antigen is unknown. The data were obtained in a study of T-cell memory formation after mild COVID-19. Study-wide results and caveats: Mainly in CM and EM were contracting CD4+ clones; CD8+ were in EMRA. The pre-infection memory compartment contained some responding clones, suggesting cross-reactive memory joined.

Constant-segment primers served in 5'RACE that generated TCR alpha and TCR beta cDNA libraries bearing sample barcodes and UMIs. In TCRdb, the 5' RACE reads were re-called with MiXCR into one record per CDR3 protein. Of over 250,000 distinct CDR3 sequences in the sample, about a sixth were seen once. The CDR3 runs 15 residues. The germline V gene encodes CDR1 SGHRS and CDR2 YFSETQ. V lost 4 bases and J lost 5, with 15 bases in between. Material: PBMCs or a T cell subset sorted from them (not recorded which). The gene calls are TRBV5-1 and TRBJ2-2; D may be TRBD1 (5 bases). This receptor was obtained from a man between 18 and 35 years old who had mild COVID-19 (a few samples of this study predate the infection). Cell type and time point are not known. The CDR3 here is CASSQQTVRTGELFF. The CDR3 nucleotides are TGCGCCAGCAGCCAACAGACAGTCCGGACCGGGGAGCTGTTTTTT.